Shown below are 10 T cell receptor beta chains from a single sample sequenced in a study of graft-versus-host responses after intestinal transplantation. Data came from immunoSEQ multiplex PCR; TCRdb stores just in-frame clones and leaves some out. The repertoire holds roughly 64,000 clones, with 90% to 95% as singletons. Antigen specificity for these receptors is unknown. Specimen: unstimulated CD8+ T cells sorted from spleen or lymph node cells, collected before transplant. The receptors come from a human donor who was the organ donor for an intestinal transplant.

The rearrangement uses TRBV28 and TRBJ2-1, with D possibly TRBD2 on 6 matching bases. The CDR3 extends over 13 amino acids. Germline V gene lookup returns CDR1 MDHEN and CDR2 SYDVKM. Deletions cut 10 bases from V and 4 bases from J, with 14 bases between. The CDR3 region has the DNA TGTGCCACCAGACCCGGGACTTACAATGAGCAGTTCTTC. Protein product: CATRPGTYNEQFF.

The gene calls are TRBV5-1 and TRBJ2-5, with D tentatively TRBD2 (6 bases). Trimming stripped 4 bases from V and 0 bases from J, with 13 bases between. The CDR3 spans 15 residues. CDR1 and CDR2 from the germline V gene are SGHRS and YFSETQ. The CDR3 loop is CASSRYREYQETQYF. The CDR3 bases are TGCGCCAGCAGCCGCTACCGGGAGTACCAAGAGACCCAGTACTTC. The whole variable domain, filled in from reference TRBV5-1 and TRBJ2-5, reads KAGVTQTPRYLIKTRGQQVTLSCSPISGHRSVSWYQQTPGQGLQFLFEYFSETQRNKGNFPGRFSGRQFSNSRSEMNVSTLELGDSALYLCASSRYREYQETQYFGPGTRLLVL.

The table lists this clone with a count of one. The gene calls are TRBV29-1 and TRBJ1-1; maybe TRBD1 (5 bases). The V end was cut by 4 bases, the J end by 8 bases, with 23 bases between. The CDR3 has 15 residues. Germline values: CDR1 SQVTM, CDR2 ANQGSEA. The DNA of the CDR3 is TGCAGCGTTGGCGGCCCTTCGAGCGGGACCGTCGAAGCTTTCTTT. As protein: CSVGGPSSGTVEAFF.

Only a few counts were recorded for this clone. V is TRBV5-4 and J is TRBJ2-3; TRBD2 might be the D (5 bases). The CDR3 is 17 residues long. V was clipped by 0 bases and J by 2 bases, with 16 bases between them. The germline CDR1 and CDR2 sequences are SGHNT and YYREEE (reference sequence). CDR3 nucleotides: TGTGCCAGCAGCTTGGGGGCATCCGGGGTGTACACAGATACGCAGTATTTT. The encoded protein is CASSLGASGVYTDTQYF.

The rearrangement links TRBV12-2 to TRBJ2-1; the table gives TRBD2 as D, unverified against the DNA. TRBV12-2 is a pseudogene locus. This CDR3 contains 18 residues. The CDR3 region is CASRPQRAEVSSYNEQFF. The CDR3 DNA follows: TGTGCAAGTCGCCCCCAGCGAGCAGAGGTCTCCTCCTACAATGAGCAGTTCTTC.

This clone was seen only once. The junction and the germline gene differ at one end; a read error may be behind it. The V call is TRBV19, the J call TRBJ2-5; 8 nucleotides agree with TRBD2. The assigned J gene may be wrong: the sequence end matches TRBJ2-7 better. CDR1 and CDR2 (germline): LNHDA, SQIVND (reference sequence). This CDR3 comprises 15 residues. CDR3 coding DNA: TGTGCCAGTAGCATAGCGGGATCGGGCCTATACGAGCAGTACTTC. Its translation: CASSIAGSGLYEQYF.

This rearrangement joins TRBV23-1 to TRBJ2-7; perhaps TRBD1 as D (6 bases). TRBV23-1 is an open reading frame whose function is uncertain. This CDR3 has 20 amino acids. With 3 bases removed from V and 2 bases from J, the gap between germline ends came to 29 bases. CDR3 residues: CASSHGTKESFVPTTYEQYF. The CDR3 nucleotides read TGCGCCAGCAGTCATGGGACAAAGGAATCGTTCGTCCCGACGACCTACGAGCAGTACTTC.

CDR3 residues: CASRISGASSDTQYF. CDR3 DNA sequence: TGTGCCAGCAGGATAAGTGGGGCCAGCTCAGATACGCAGTATTTT. The rearrangement uses TRBV27 and TRBJ2-3, with D perhaps TRBD1 (5 bases). This CDR3 region has 15 residues. Germline assignment: CDR1 MNHEY and CDR2 SMNVEV (reference sequence). V lost 6 bases, J lost 4 bases, and 17 bases lay in between.

About this clone: The same CDR3 is also encoded by other DNA sequences in this sample. J is TRBJ2-3 and V is TRBV4-1; D is possibly TRBD2 (5 bases). V was cut by 3 bases and J by 3 bases, with 10 bases left in between. Per the germline V gene, CDR1 is MGHRA and CDR2 is YSYEKL. The CDR3 is 14 amino acids. CDR3 in DNA: TGCGCCAGCAGCCACTTCCCGGGGACAGATACGCAGTATTTT. Its protein is CASSHFPGTDTQYF.

The chain has TRBV30 and TRBJ1-2, with TRBD1 as a possible D gene (6 bases). V gave up 4 bases and J gave up 4 bases, with 19 bases separating them. The germline CDR1 and CDR2 sequences are GTSNPN and SVGIG (reference sequence). The CDR3 loop spans 15 amino acids. The CDR3 nucleotides read TGTGCCTGGACTCTCCTAGGGGGGGGACCCTATGGCTACACCTTC. Residues: CAWTLLGGGPYGYTF.